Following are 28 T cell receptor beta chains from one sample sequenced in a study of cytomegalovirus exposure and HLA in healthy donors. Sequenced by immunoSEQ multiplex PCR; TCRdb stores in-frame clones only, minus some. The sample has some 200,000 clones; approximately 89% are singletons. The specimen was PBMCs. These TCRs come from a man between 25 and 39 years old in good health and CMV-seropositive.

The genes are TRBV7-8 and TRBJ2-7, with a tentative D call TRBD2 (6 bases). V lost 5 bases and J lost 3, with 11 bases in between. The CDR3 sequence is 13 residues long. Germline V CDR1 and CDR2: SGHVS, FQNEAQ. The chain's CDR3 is CASSPGVHYEQYF. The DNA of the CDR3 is TGTGCCAGCAGCCCGGGAGTACACTACGAGCAGTACTTC.

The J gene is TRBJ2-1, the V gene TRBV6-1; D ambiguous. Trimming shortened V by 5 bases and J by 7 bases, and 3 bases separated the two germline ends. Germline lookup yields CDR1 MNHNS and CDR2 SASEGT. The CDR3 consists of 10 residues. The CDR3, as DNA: TGTGCCAGCAGTTATAATGAGCAGTTCTTC. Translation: CASSYNEQFF.

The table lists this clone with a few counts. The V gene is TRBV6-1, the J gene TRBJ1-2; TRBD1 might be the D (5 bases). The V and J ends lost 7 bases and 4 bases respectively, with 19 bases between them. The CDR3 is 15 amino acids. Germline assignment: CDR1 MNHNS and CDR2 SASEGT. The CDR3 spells CASIEGSRLGYGYTF. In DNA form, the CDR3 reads TGTGCCAGCATCGAGGGGTCCCGATTGGGCTATGGCTACACCTTC.

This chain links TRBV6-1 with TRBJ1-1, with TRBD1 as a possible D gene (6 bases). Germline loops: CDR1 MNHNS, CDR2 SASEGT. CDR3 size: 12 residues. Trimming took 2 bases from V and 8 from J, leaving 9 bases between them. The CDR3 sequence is CASSERGTEAFF. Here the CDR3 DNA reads TGTGCCAGCAGTGAACGCGGGACAGAAGCTTTCTTT.

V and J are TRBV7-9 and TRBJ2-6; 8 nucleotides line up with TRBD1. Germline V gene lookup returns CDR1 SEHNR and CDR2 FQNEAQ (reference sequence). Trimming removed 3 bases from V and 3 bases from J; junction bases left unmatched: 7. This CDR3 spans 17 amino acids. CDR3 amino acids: CASSLAGGRYGANVLTF. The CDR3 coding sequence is TGTGCCAGCAGCTTGGCAGGGGGCCGATATGGGGCCAACGTCCTGACTTTC.

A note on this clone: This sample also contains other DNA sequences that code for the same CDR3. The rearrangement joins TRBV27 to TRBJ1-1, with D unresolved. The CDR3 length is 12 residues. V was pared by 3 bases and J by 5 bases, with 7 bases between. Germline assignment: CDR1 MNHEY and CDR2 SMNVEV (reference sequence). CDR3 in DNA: TGTGCCAGCAGTTTGGGGAATACTGAAGCTTTCTTT. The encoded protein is CASSLGNTEAFF.

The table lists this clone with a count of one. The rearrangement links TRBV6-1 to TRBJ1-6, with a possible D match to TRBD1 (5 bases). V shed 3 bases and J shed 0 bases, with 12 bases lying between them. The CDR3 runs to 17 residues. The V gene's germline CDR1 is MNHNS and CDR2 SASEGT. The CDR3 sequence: CASSDRAGSSYNSPLHF. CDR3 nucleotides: TGTGCCAGCAGTGATAGGGCAGGGAGCTCCTATAATTCACCCCTCCACTTT.

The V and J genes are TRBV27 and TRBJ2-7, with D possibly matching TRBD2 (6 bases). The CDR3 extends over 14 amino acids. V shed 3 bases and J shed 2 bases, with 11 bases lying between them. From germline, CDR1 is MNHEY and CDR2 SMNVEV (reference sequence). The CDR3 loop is CASSFGGTAYEQYF. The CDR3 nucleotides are TGTGCCAGCAGTTTTGGCGGGACTGCCTACGAGCAGTACTTC.

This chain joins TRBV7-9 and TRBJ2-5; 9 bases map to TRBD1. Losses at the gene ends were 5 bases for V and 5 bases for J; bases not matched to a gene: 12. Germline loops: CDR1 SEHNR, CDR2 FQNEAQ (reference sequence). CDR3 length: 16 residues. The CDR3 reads CASSPSPGQGHETQYF. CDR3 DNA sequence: TGTGCCAGCAGCCCAAGTCCGGGACAGGGTCATGAGACCCAGTACTTC.

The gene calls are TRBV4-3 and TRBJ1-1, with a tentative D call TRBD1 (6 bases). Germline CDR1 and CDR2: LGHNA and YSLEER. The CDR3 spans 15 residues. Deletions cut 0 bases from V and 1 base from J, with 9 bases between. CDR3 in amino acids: CASSQEQGANTEAFF. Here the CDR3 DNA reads TGCGCCAGCAGCCAAGAACAGGGCGCGAACACTGAAGCTTTCTTT.

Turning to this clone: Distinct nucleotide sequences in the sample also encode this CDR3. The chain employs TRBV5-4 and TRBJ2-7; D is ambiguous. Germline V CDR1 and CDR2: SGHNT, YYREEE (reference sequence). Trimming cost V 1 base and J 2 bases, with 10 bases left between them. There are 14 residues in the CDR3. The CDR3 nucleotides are TGTGCCAGCAGCTTGTCAGCCGACACCTACGAGCAGTACTTC. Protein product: CASSLSADTYEQYF.

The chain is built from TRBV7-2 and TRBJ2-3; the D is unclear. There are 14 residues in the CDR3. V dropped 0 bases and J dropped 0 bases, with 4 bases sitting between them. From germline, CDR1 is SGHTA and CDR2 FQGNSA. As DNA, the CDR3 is TGTGCCAGCAGCTTAGCGGCCAGCACAGATACGCAGTATTTT. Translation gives CASSLAASTDTQYF.

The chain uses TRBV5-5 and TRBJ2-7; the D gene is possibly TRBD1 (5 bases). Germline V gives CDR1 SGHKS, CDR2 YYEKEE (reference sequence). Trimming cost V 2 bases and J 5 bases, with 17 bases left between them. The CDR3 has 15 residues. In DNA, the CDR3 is TGTGCCAGCAGCTTTTCTGGTAGCAGGGTAAACGAGCAGTACTTC. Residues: CASSFSGSRVNEQYF. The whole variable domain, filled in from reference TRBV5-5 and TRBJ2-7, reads DAGVTQSPTHLIKTRGQQVTLRCSPISGHKSVSWYQQVLGQGPQFIFQYYEKEERGRGNFPDRFSARQFPNYSSELNVNALLLGDSALYLCASSFSGSRVNEQYFGPGTRLTVT.

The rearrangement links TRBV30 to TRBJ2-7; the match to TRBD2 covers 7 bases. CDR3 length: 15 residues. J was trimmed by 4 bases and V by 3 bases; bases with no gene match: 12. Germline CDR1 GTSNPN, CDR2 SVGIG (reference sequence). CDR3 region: CAWRGVGGSAYEQYF. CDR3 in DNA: TGTGCCTGGAGAGGTGTGGGGGGGTCGGCTTACGAGCAGTACTTC.

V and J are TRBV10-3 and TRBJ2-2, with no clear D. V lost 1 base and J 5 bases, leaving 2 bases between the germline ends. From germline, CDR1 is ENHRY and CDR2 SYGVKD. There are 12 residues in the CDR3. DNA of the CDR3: TGTGCCATCAGTGAGTGGACCGGGGAGCTGTTTTTT. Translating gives CAISEWTGELFF.

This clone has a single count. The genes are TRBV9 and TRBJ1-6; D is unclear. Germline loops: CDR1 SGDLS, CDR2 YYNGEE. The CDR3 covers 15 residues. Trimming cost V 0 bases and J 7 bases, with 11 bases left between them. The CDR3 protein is CASSVGTVENSPLHF. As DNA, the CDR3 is TGTGCCAGCAGCGTAGGTACAGTGGAGAATTCACCCCTCCACTTT.

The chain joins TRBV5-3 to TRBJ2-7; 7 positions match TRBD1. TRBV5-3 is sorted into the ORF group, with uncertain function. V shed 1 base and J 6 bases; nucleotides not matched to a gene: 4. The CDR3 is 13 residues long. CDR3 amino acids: CARSLRYRGEQYF. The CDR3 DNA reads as TGTGCCAGAAGCTTGAGGTACAGGGGCGAGCAGTACTTC.

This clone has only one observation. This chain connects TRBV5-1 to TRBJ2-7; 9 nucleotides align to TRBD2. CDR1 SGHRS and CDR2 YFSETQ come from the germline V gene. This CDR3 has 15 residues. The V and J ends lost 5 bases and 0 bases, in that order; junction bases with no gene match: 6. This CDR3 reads CASRPSGESSYEQYF. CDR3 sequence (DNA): TGCGCCAGCAGGCCTAGCGGGGAGAGCTCCTACGAGCAGTACTTC. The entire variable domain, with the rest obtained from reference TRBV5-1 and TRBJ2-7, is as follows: KAGVTQTPRYLIKTRGQQVTLSCSPISGHRSVSWYQQTPGQGLQFLFEYFSETQRNKGNFPGRFSGRQFSNSRSEMNVSTLELGDSALYLCASRPSGESSYEQYFGPGTRLTVT.

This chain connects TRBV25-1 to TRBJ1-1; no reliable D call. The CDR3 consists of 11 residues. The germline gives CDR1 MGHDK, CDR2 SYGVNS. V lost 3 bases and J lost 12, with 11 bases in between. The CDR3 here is CASSDRVRPFF. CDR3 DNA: TGTGCCAGCAGTGACCGGGTCCGTCCTTTCTTT.

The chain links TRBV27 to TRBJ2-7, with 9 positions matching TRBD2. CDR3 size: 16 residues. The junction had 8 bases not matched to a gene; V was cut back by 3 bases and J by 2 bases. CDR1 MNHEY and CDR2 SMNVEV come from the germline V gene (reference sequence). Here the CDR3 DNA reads TGTGCCAGCAGTTTGACGACTAGCGGACCCACCTACGAGCAGTACTTC. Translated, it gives CASSLTTSGPTYEQYF.

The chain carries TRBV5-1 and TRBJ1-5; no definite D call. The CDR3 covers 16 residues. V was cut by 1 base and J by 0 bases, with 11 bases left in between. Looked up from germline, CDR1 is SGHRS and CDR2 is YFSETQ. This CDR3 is CASSLLSGYSNQPQHF. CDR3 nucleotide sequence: TGCGCCAGCAGCTTGCTTTCGGGGTATAGCAATCAGCCCCAGCATTTT.

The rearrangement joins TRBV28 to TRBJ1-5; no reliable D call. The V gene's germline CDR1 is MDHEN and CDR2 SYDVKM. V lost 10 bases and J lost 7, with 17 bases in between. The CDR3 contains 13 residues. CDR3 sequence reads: CATQRGLRQPQHF. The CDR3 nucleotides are TGTGCCACCCAAAGAGGTCTAAGACAGCCCCAGCATTTT.

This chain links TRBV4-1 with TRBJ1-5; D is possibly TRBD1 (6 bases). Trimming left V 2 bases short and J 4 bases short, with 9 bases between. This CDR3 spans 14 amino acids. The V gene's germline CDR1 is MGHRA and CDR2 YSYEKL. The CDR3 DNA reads TGCGCCAGCAGCCAAATTACAGGGAATCAGCCCCAGCATTTT. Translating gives CASSQITGNQPQHF.

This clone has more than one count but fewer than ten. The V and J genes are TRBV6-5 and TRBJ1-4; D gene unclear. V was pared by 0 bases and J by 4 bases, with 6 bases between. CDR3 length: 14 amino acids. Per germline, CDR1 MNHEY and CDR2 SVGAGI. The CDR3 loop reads CASSYSGDNEKLFF. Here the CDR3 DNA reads TGTGCCAGCAGTTACTCTGGCGATAATGAAAAACTGTTTTTT.

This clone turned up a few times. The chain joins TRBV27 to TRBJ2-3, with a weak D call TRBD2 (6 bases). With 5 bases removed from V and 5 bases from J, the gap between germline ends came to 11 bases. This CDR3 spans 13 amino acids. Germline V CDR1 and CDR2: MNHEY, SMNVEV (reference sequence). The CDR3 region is CASSRGIIDTQYF. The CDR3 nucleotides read TGTGCCAGCAGTCGGGGGATTATAGATACGCAGTATTTT.

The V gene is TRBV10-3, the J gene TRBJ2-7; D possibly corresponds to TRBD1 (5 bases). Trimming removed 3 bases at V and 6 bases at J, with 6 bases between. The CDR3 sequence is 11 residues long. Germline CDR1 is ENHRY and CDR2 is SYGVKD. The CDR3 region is CAISEGVEQYF. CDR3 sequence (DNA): TGTGCCATCAGTGAAGGGGTCGAGCAGTACTTC.

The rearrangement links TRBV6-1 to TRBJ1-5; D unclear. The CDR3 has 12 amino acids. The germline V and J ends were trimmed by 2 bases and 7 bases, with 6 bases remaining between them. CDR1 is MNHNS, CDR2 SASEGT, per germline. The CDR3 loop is CASSERNQPQHF. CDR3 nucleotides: TGTGCCAGCAGTGAAAGGAACCAGCCCCAGCATTTT.

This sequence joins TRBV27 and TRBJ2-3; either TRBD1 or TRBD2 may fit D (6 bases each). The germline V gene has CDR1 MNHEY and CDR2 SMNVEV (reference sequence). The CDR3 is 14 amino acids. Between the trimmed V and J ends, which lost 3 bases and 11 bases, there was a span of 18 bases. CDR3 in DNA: TGTGCCAGCAGTTTTAGGAGGGGGGTCTTTAGGCAGTATTTT. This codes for CASSFRRGVFRQYF.